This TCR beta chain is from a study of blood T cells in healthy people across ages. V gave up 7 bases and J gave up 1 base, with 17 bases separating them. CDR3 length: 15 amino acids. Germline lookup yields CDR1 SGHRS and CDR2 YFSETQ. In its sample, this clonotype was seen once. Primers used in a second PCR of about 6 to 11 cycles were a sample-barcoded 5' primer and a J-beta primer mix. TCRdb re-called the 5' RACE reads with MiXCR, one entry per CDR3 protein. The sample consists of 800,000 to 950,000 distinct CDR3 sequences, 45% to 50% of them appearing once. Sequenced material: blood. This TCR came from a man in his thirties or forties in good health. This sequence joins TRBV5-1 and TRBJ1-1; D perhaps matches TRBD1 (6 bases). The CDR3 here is CASVGHPLENTEAFF. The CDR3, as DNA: TGCGCCAGCGTGGGACACCCCCTGGAGAACACTGAAGCTTTCTTT.